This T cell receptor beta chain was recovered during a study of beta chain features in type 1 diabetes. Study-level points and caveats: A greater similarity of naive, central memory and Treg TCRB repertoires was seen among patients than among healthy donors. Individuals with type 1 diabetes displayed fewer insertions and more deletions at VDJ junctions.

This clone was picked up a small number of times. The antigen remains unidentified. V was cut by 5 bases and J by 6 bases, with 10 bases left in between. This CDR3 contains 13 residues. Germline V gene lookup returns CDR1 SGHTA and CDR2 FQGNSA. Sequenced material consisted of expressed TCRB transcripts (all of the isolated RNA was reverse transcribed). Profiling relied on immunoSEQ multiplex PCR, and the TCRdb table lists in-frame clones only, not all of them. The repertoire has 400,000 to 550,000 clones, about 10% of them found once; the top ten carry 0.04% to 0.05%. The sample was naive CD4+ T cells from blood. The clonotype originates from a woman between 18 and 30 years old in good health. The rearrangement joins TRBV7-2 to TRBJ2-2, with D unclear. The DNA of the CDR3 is TGTGCCAGCAGCCAAAACCCCCCCGGGGAGCTGTTTTTT. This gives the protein CASSQNPPGELFF.